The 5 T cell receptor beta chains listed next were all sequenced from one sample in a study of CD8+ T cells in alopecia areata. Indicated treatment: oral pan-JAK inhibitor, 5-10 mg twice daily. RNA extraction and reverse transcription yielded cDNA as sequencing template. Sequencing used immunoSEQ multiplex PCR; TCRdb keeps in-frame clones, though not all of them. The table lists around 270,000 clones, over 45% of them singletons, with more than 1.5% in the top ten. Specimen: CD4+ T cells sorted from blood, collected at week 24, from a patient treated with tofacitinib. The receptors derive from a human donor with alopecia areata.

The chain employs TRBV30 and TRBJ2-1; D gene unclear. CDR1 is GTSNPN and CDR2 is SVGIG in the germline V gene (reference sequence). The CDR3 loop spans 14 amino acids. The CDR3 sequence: CAGSGPPKNNEQFF. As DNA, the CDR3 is TGTGCTGGTAGTGGGCCCCCGAAAAACAATGAGCAGTTCTTC.

The CDR3 loop reads CASSFGDRAGANVLTF. CDR3 DNA: TGTGCCAGCAGTTTTGGGGACAGGGCTGGGGCCAACGTCCTGACTTTC. The chain has TRBV27 and TRBJ2-6, with 9 bases that match TRBD1. The CDR3 covers 16 residues. V gave up 3 bases and J gave up 2 bases; unmatched junction bases: 2. Germline assignment: CDR1 MNHEY and CDR2 SMNVEV (reference sequence).

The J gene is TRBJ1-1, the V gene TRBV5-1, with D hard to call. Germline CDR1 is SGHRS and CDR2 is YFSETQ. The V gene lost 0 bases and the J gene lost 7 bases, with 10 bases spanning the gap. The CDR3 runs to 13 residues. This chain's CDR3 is CASSLVRGREAFF. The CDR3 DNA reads TGCGCCAGCAGCTTGGTACGCGGTCGTGAAGCTTTCTTT.

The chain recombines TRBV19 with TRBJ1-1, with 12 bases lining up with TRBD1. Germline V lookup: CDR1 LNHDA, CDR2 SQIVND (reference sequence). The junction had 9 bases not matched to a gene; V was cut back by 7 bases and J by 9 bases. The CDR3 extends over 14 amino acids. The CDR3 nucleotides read TGTGCCAGTAAACGAGGGACAGGGGGCTCCCAAGCTTTCTTT. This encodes CASKRGTGGSQAFF.

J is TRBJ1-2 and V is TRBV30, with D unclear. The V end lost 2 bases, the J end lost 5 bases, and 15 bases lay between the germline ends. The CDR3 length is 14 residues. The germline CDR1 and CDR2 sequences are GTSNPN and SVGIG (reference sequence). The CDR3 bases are TGTGCCTGGAGTCTCCCCGGACGGATATATGGCTACACCTTC. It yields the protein CAWSLPGRIYGYTF. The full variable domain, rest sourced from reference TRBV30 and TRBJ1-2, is SQTIHQWPATLVQPVGSPLSLECTVEGTSNPNLYWYRQAAGRGLQLLFYSVGIGQISSEVPQNLSASRPQDRQFILSSKKLLLSDSGFYLCAWSLPGRIYGYTFGSGTRLTVV.